Below, 3 T cell receptor beta chains from the same sample are listed, as sequenced in a study of cytomegalovirus exposure and HLA in healthy donors. This PCR relied on a set of 60 Vbeta primers and 13 Jbeta primers. The repertoire was sequenced with immunoSEQ multiplex PCR; TCRdb's copy has only in-frame clones and lacks some. The profile shows some 170,000 clones, 80% to 90% of them singletons. The source material was PBMCs. The receptor source for this set is a woman between 18 and 30 years old in good health and CMV-seronegative.

This chain's CDR3 is CASSLAGTGGVGYTF. The CDR3 DNA reads TGTGCCAGCAGTCTAGCCGGGACAGGGGGCGTTGGCTACACCTTC. The chain is built from TRBV27 and TRBJ1-2, with TRBD1 matching over 12 bases. Trimming at V came to 5 bases and at J to 7 bases, leaving 8 bases not matched to a gene. The germline V gene has CDR1 MNHEY and CDR2 SMNVEV (reference sequence). The CDR3 is made up of 15 amino acids.

The rearrangement joins TRBV9 to TRBJ1-2, with D uncertain. The CDR3 extends over 14 amino acids. Germline-derived CDR1 and CDR2 are SGDLS and YYNGEE. V lost 0 bases and J lost 4, with 10 bases in between. Written as DNA, the CDR3 is TGTGCCAGCAGCGTAGGTCGGGGTCCCTATGGCTACACCTTC. Its protein product is CASSVGRGPYGYTF.

The CDR3 is CASSWDRAPDTEAFF. Written as DNA, the CDR3 is TGTGCCAGCAGCTGGGACAGGGCACCCGACACTGAAGCTTTCTTT. The chain combines TRBV5-5 with TRBJ1-1, with TRBD1 matching 9 bases. V was pared by 3 bases and J by 3 bases, with 6 bases of the junction left unmatched. Germline V gene data show CDR1 as SGHKS and CDR2 as YYEKEE (reference sequence). The CDR3 loop spans 15 amino acids.